This T cell receptor (beta chain) was profiled in a study of CD8+CD57+ T cells in acquired aplastic anemia. At the level of the study: Quantities of DNA derived from sorted CD4+ and CD8+ cells averaged around 3.2 ug. Findings and caveats of the study: CD8+ Simpson's diversity in patients was not significantly different from that in controls.

Germline loops: CDR1 MNHEY, CDR2 SVGAGI. V shed 2 bases and J 4 bases; nucleotides not matched to a gene: 2. The CDR3 contains 14 residues. As concerns this clonotype: Its antigen remains unknown.

Patients included in sequencing had previously demonstrated CD8+CD57+ cell expansion by flow cytometry. Severe acquired aplastic anemia was present in all patients. Each patient gave a blood sample that was collected before any therapy had been received. Genomic DNA, the template, was used for profiling of the TCR beta VDJ and CDR3. TCRdb re-called the reads through MiXCR, storing one row per CDR3 protein. The table has about half a million distinct CDR3 sequences, approximately 32% seen once; the top ten hold roughly 0.89%. The genes are TRBV6-5 and TRBJ2-5; 9 nucleotides match TRBD2. The clonotype was recovered from a human donor with aplastic anemia. Sequences were obtained from sorted CD4+, CD8+, or CD8+CD57+ T cells (not recorded which) from PBMCs. For the CDR3, the DNA is TGTGCCAGCAGTTACCTAGCGGGAAGAGAGACCCAGTACTTC. Encoded protein: CASSYLAGRETQYF.